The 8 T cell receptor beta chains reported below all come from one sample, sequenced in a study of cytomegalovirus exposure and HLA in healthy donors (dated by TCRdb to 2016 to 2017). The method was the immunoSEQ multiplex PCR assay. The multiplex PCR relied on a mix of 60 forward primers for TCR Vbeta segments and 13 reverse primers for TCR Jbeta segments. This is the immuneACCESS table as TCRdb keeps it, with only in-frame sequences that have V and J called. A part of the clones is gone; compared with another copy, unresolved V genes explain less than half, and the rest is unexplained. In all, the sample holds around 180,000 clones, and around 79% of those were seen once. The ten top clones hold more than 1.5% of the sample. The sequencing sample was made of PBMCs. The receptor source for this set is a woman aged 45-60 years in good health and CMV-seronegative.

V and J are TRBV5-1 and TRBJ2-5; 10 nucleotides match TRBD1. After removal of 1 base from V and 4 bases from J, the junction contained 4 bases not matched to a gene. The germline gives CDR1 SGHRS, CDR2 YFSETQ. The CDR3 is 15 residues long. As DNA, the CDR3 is TGCGCCAGCAGCTTGCGGGACAGGGGAACAGAGACCCAGTACTTC. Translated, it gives CASSLRDRGTETQYF.

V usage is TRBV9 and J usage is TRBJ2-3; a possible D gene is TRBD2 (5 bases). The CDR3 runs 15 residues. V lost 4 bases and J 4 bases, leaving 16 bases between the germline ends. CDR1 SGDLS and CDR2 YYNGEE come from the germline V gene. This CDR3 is CASSSDHLGADTQYF. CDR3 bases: TGTGCCAGCAGCTCCGATCATCTCGGGGCAGATACGCAGTATTTT.

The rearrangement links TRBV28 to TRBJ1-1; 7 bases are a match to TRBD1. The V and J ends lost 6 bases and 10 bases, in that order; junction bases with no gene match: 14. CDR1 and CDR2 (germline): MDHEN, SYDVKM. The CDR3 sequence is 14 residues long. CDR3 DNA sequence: TGTGCCAGCAGCTATTTTCCGGGACAGAGGGGAGCTTTCTTT. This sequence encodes CASSYFPGQRGAFF.

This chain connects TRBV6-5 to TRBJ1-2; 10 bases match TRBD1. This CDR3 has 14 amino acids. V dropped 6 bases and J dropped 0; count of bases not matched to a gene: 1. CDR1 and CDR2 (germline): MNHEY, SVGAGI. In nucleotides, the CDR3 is TGTGCCAGCAGAGGACAGGGGGCTAACTATGGCTACACCTTC. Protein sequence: CASRGQGANYGYTF.

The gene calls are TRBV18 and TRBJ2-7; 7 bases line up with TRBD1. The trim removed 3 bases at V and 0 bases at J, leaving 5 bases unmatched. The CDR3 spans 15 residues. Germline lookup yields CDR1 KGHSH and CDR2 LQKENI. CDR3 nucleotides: TGTGCCAGCTCACCTCGGGGACAGTCCTCCTACGAGCAGTACTTC. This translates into CASSPRGQSSYEQYF.

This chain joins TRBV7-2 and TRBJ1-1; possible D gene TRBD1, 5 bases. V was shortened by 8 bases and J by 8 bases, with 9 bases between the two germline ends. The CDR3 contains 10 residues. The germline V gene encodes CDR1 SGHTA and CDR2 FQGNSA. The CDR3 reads CASGRGEAFF. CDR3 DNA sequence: TGTGCCAGCGGCCGGGGGGAAGCTTTCTTT.

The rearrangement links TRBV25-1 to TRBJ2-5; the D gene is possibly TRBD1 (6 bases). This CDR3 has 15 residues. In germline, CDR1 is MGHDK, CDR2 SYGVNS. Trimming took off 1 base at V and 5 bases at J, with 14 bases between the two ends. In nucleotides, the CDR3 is TGTGCCAGCAGTGAATTGAGGACAGTCGGGGAGACCCAGTACTTC. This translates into CASSELRTVGETQYF.

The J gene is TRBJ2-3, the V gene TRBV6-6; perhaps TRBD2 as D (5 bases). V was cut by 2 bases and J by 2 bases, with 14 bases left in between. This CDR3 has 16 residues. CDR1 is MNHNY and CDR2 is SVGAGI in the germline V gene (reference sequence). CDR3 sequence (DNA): TGTGCCAGCAGTTACCCGAGGGTACGGGACACAGATACGCAGTATTTT. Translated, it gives CASSYPRVRDTDTQYF.